These 17 T cell receptor beta chains came from one sample sequenced in a study of CD8+ T cells in alopecia areata. Reverse transcribed after extraction, RNA yielded cDNA as the sequencing template. Sequencing was performed with immunoSEQ multiplex PCR; in TCRdb, only in-frame clones are kept and a portion is missing. The data hold about 120,000 clones, with 53% observed a single time. Treatment indicated: oral pan-JAK inhibitor, 5-10 mg twice daily. The source was CD4+ T cells sorted from blood, collected at week 4, from a patient treated with tofacitinib. These receptors all come from a human donor with alopecia areata.

This clone was picked up a small number of times. The chain employs TRBV7-9 and TRBJ1-1, with D tentatively TRBD1 (6 bases). This CDR3 spans 13 amino acids. Trimming left V 5 bases short and J 6 bases short, with 13 bases between. Germline V CDR1 and CDR2: SEHNR, FQNEAQ (reference sequence). The CDR3: CASSPQGAAEAFF. The CDR3 coding sequence is TGTGCCAGCAGCCCACAGGGAGCGGCTGAAGCTTTCTTT.

This clone occurred a few times. This chain joins TRBV29-1 and TRBJ2-3; 8 bases match TRBD2. The V and J ends lost 2 bases and 5 bases, in that order; junction bases with no gene match: 9. The germline V gene has CDR1 SQVTM and CDR2 ANQGSEA. The CDR3 loop spans 15 amino acids. The CDR3 loop reads CSVESPSGPRDTQYF. CDR3 DNA sequence: TGCAGCGTTGAAAGTCCTAGCGGGCCAAGAGATACGCAGTATTTT.

There are a few counts of this clone. The chain recombines TRBV7-2 with TRBJ2-7, with D possibly matching TRBD1 (5 bases). V was cut by 4 bases and J by 5 bases, with 15 bases left in between. The CDR3 is made up of 14 amino acids. The germline CDR1 and CDR2 sequences are SGHTA and FQGNSA. DNA of the CDR3: TGTGCCAGCAGCTCACGAGGACACCGGGACGAGCAGTACTTC. Translated: CASSSRGHRDEQYF.

This clone showed up just a few times. The chain joins TRBV29-1 to TRBJ2-2; 13 bases map to TRBD2. This CDR3 has 15 residues. J gave up 6 bases and V 4 bases, and 5 bases lay outside the gene matches. Per the germline V gene, CDR1 is SQVTM and CDR2 is ANQGSEA. The CDR3 is CSVGRTSGSAGELFF. CDR3 nucleotides: TGCAGCGTTGGAAGGACTAGCGGGAGCGCCGGGGAGCTGTTTTTT.

The chain is built from TRBV7-9 and TRBJ1-2; possible D gene TRBD1, 6 bases. The CDR3 has 12 amino acids. Per the germline V gene, CDR1 is SEHNR and CDR2 is FQNEAQ (reference sequence). Trimming left V 4 bases short and J 5 bases short, with 8 bases between. CDR3 DNA: TGTGCCAGCAGCTCAACAGGGTATGGCTACACCTTC. Translation gives CASSSTGYGYTF.

This clone has a handful of counts. V usage is TRBV19 and J usage is TRBJ1-2, with TRBD1 matching over 8 bases. V shed 3 bases, J shed 3 bases, and the junction held 0 bases outside the gene matches. Germline-derived CDR1 and CDR2 are LNHDA and SQIVND (reference sequence). The CDR3 extends over 13 amino acids. The CDR3 sequence is CASSMDRDYGYTF. The DNA for the CDR3 is TGTGCCAGTAGTATGGACAGGGACTATGGCTACACCTTC.

The J gene is TRBJ2-7, the V gene TRBV5-1; D unclear. Germline assignment: CDR1 SGHRS and CDR2 YFSETQ. V shed 4 bases and J shed 3 bases, with 5 bases lying between them. The CDR3 has 11 residues. CDR3 bases: TGCGCCAGCAGCACCATCTACGAGCAGTACTTC. This codes for CASSTIYEQYF.

This clone has only a few counts. The rearrangement links TRBV30 to TRBJ2-3; D gene unclear. This CDR3 contains 14 residues. V lost 3 bases to trimming and J lost 2 bases, with 12 bases between them. Germline CDR1 GTSNPN, CDR2 SVGIG (reference sequence). CDR3 sequence: CAWSRAASTDTQYF. CDR3 in DNA: TGTGCCTGGAGCCGGGCGGCATCCACAGATACGCAGTATTTT. Full variable domain (rest looked up from reference TRBV30 and TRBJ2-3): SQTIHQWPATLVQPVGSPLSLECTVEGTSNPNLYWYRQAAGRGLQLLFYSVGIGQISSEVPQNLSASRPQDRQFILSSKKLLLSDSGFYLCAWSRAASTDTQYFGPGTRLTVL.

The table lists this clone with a few counts. Other DNA variants within this sample encode the same CDR3. The chain combines TRBV18 with TRBJ2-3; D gene uncertain. CDR1 and CDR2 (germline): KGHSH, LQKENI. This CDR3 comprises 11 residues. The V end lost 3 bases, the J end lost 6 bases, and 4 bases lay between the germline ends. The CDR3 is CASSPRDTQYF. CDR3 sequence (DNA): TGTGCCAGCTCACCGAGGGATACGCAGTATTTT.

This clone was detected only once. The chain employs TRBV30 and TRBJ1-3; D call uncertain. Germline lookup yields CDR1 GTSNPN and CDR2 SVGIG (reference sequence). This CDR3 comprises 11 residues. V lost 0 bases, J lost 8 bases, and 5 bases lay in between. The CDR3 sequence is CAWSVGDTIYF. In DNA, the CDR3 is TGTGCCTGGAGTGTGGGAGACACCATATATTTT.

This clone was counted many times. J is TRBJ2-3 and V is TRBV9; maybe TRBD1 (8 bases). Germline V gives CDR1 SGDLS, CDR2 YYNGEE. The ends were cut back, 3 bases at V and 8 bases at J, with 22 bases in the middle. This CDR3 has 16 amino acids. CDR3 coding DNA: TGTGCCAGCAGCGGAGGGACAGGCACAGGGAGGGGTACGCAGTATTTT. It translates to CASSGGTGTGRGTQYF.

The CDR3 DNA sequence: TGCAGCGTGAGGACAGGCGGCGCCCACGAGCAGTACTTC. Translation gives CSVRTGGAHEQYF. The chain carries TRBV29-1 and TRBJ2-7; 7 bases line up with TRBD1. Trimming removed 6 bases from V and 5 bases from J; junction bases left unmatched: 10. Germline V gene data show CDR1 as SQVTM and CDR2 as ANQGSEA. The CDR3 extends over 13 amino acids.

The table lists this clone with a few counts. The chain has TRBV25-1 and TRBJ2-3; D is possibly TRBD1 (5 bases). Trimming cost V 3 bases and J 3 bases, with 10 bases left between them. The CDR3 loop spans 14 amino acids. Germline V gene lookup returns CDR1 MGHDK and CDR2 SYGVNS. The CDR3 DNA is TGTGCCAGCAGTGACCCCGGACAAACAGATACGCAGTATTTT. Encoded protein: CASSDPGQTDTQYF. Supplemented by reference TRBV25-1 and TRBJ2-3, the full variable domain reads EADIYQTPRYLVIGTGKKITLECSQTMGHDKMYWYQQDPGMELHLIHYSYGVNSTEKGDLSSESTVSRIRTEHFPLTLESARPSHTSQYLCASSDPGQTDTQYFGPGTRLTVL.

This chain links TRBV7-3 with TRBJ2-5, with D perhaps TRBD1 (5 bases). Germline loops: CDR1 SGHTA, CDR2 FQGTGA. The V end was cut by 5 bases, the J end by 4 bases, with 11 bases between. The CDR3 length is 13 residues. The DNA for the CDR3 is TGTGCCAGCAGCACAGGTGGTCGAGAGACCCAGTACTTC. This codes for CASSTGGRETQYF.

The rearrangement uses TRBV6-5 and TRBJ1-6; no definite D call. CDR1 and CDR2 from the germline V gene are MNHEY and SVGAGI. The CDR3 length is 15 residues. Trimming shortened V by 6 bases and J by 0 bases, and 9 bases separated the two germline ends. CDR3 in amino acids: CASRGFSSYNSPLHF. CDR3 in DNA: TGTGCCAGCAGGGGATTTAGCTCCTATAATTCACCCCTCCACTTT.

This clone was observed a single time. An end of the junction differs from the germline gene, which may be a read error. V is TRBV4-2 and J is TRBJ2-1; TRBD2 matches at 13 bases. CDR1 is LGHNA and CDR2 is YNFKEQ in the germline V gene. The CDR3 covers 16 residues. The CDR3 spells CASSQETSGGAREQLF. The DNA for the CDR3 is TGTGCCAGCAGCCAAGAAACTAGCGGGGGGGCCCGGGAGCAGCTCTTC.

CDR3 in DNA: TGTGCCAGCAGTCGGGGAGTATTTGGAAACACCATATATTTT. This gives the protein CASSRGVFGNTIYF. The chain couples TRBV6-5 to TRBJ1-3; D call uncertain. Trimming removed 5 bases from V and 3 bases from J, with 11 bases in between. From germline, CDR1 is MNHEY and CDR2 SVGAGI. This CDR3 is 14 amino acids long.